One and the same sample provided the 6 T cell receptor beta chains below, sequenced in a study of identical twins (TCRdb year 2016). The library was prepared using 5' RACE. Sequencing used an Illumina HiSeq 2000. TCRdb reprocessing: public reads trimmed at Q25 with fastp, clones called with MiXCR, in-frame beta chains kept. Rows matching on CDR3 protein sequence are summarized as one entry with the most common DNA and genes. This sample comprises hundreds of thousands of distinct CDR3 sequences, about 7.1% of them detected only once. Approximately 1.5% of the sample lies in the top ten. These data were likewise used in another study, on yellow fever vaccine responses in identical twins.

Sequenced sample: PBMCs. All receptors come from a woman aged 18-35 years in good health.

The rearrangement joins TRBV20-1 to TRBJ2-7; 12 bases agree with TRBD2. V shed 0 bases, J shed 2 bases, and the junction held 5 bases outside the gene matches. The germline V gene encodes CDR1 DFQATT and CDR2 SNEGSKA (reference sequence). This CDR3 spans 16 amino acids. This CDR3 is CSARDKLAGGTYEQYF. The CDR3 nucleotides read TGCAGTGCTAGAGATAAACTAGCGGGAGGAACCTACGAGCAGTACTTC.

This clonotype was counted ten times or more. The chain couples TRBV29-1 to TRBJ2-7; D may be TRBD1 (5 bases). Trimming took 6 bases from V and 6 from J, leaving 15 bases between them. The CDR3 is made up of 12 amino acids. Germline V CDR1 and CDR2: SQVTM, ANQGSEA. In DNA, the CDR3 is TGCAGCGTCAGGGCTACGAACGCCGAGCAGTACTTC. This codes for CSVRATNAEQYF.

The chain uses TRBV11-3 and TRBJ2-7; D is possibly TRBD1 (6 bases). Germline CDR1 SGHNT, CDR2 YENEEA. The CDR3 runs 15 residues. Trimming cost V 1 base and J 4 bases, with 14 bases left between them. As DNA, the CDR3 is TGTGCCAGCAGCTTAGGGGGGCATTTTGCGTACGAGCAGTACTTC. Encoded protein: CASSLGGHFAYEQYF.

This clonotype was observed at least ten times. The chain is built from TRBV7-2 and TRBJ1-5, with unresolved D. In germline, CDR1 is SGHTA, CDR2 FQGNSA. Trimming removed 5 bases at V and 7 bases at J, with 9 bases between. This CDR3 has 12 residues. CDR3 bases: TGTGCCAGCAGCAGGGTTGCGCAGCCCCAGCATTTT. Amino acid sequence: CASSRVAQPQHF.

The V call is TRBV12-3 or TRBV12-4, the J call TRBJ2-1, with TRBD1 matching over 11 bases. There are 15 residues in the CDR3. V was clipped by 6 bases and J by 7 bases; unmatched bases: 8. In DNA form, the CDR3 reads TGTGCCAGCAGCCTCGGGACAGGGGGTGGAAATGAGCAGTTCTTC. Translated: CASSLGTGGGNEQFF.

This chain joins TRBV28 and TRBJ2-7; no clear D. Trimming took off 5 bases at V and 3 bases at J, with 17 bases between the two ends. This CDR3 is 15 amino acids long. Germline V gene lookup returns CDR1 MDHEN and CDR2 SYDVKM. CDR3 coding DNA: TGTGCCAGCAGTCCCCACGACGCAACGATCTACGAGCAGTACTTC. Its translation is CASSPHDATIYEQYF.